Sequencing of this T cell receptor beta chain was carried out in a study of blood T cell repertoires in COVID-19. After removal of 4 bases from V and 10 bases from J, the junction contained 3 bases not matched to a gene. The CDR3 is made up of 12 amino acids. Looked up from germline, CDR1 is SGDLS and CDR2 is YYNGEE. Repertoires were generated with immunoSEQ multiplex PCR, while TCRdb's copy carries only in-frame clones and drops some. The table lists around 150,000 clones, 70% to 90% of them singletons. The V call is TRBV9, the J call TRBJ2-1; 9 nucleotides align to TRBD2. The source is a man aged 35-49 years with acute or convalescent COVID-19. The sample comprised peripheral blood. DNA of the CDR3: TGTGCCAGCAGCTTTGCGGGGGGGGAGCAGTTCTTC. Translation gives CASSFAGGEQFF.